In its sample, the clone carrying this T cell receptor beta chain was seen many times. Authors of the study amplified TCR beta CDR3 regions from RNA transcripts. An initial round of RT-PCR targeting the TCR CDR3 relied on the HTBI primer set. MiXCR, run by TCRdb on the multiplex PCR reads, gives a single entry per CDR3 protein. The sample lists some 600,000 distinct CDR3 sequences, over 11% occurring once. The data belong to a study of T cells in Graves' hyperthyroidism and ophthalmopathy. V gave up 2 bases and J gave up 7 bases, with 14 bases separating them. The germline gives CDR1 GTSNPN, CDR2 SVGIG (reference sequence). The CDR3 runs 14 residues.

Source material: blood. The chain has TRBV30 and TRBJ1-4; D not resolved. This TCR was sampled from a woman in her twenties or thirties with Graves' hyperthyroidism that later progressed to Graves' ophthalmopathy. This CDR3 reads CAWSTGVVREKLFF. The CDR3 DNA follows: TGTGCCTGGAGTACCGGAGTTGTGCGTGAAAAACTGTTTTTT. Using reference TRBV30 and TRBJ1-4 for the parts outside the CDR3, the full variable domain is SQTIHQWPATLVQPVGSPLSLECTVEGTSNPNLYWYRQAAGRGLQLLFYSVGIGQISSEVPQNLSASRPQDRQFILSSKKLLLSDSGFYLCAWSTGVVREKLFFGSGTQLSVL.